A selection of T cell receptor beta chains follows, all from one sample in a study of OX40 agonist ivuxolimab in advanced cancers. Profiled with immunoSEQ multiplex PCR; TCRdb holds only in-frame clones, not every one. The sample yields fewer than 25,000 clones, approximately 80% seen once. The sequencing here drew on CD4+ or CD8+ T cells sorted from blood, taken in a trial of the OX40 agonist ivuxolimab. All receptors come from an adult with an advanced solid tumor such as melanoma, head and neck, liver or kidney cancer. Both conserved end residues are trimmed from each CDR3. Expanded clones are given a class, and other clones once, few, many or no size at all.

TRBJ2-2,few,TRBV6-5,ASSYSGENTGELF
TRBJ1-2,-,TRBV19,ATPVGYRVYGYT
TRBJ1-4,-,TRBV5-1,ASSSSLQGASTNEKLF
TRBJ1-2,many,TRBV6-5,ASSPTGPSYGYT
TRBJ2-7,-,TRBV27,ASTSGSGGEQY
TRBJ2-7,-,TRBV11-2,ASSPPGPPYYEQY
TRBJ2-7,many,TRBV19,ASSIESGLAFYEQY
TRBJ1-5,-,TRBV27,ASSFFWDPRNQPQH
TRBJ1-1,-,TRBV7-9,ASSPSSLDRPNTEAF
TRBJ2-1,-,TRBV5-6,ASSSTRGLGAYNEQF
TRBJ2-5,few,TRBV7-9,ASSPPPRGETQY
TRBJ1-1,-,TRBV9,ASSAGGTEAF
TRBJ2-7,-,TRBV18,ASSPRPGQSSSYEQY
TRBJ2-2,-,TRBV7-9,ASSSKGGVVTGELF
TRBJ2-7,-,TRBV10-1,ASSELQSWEQY
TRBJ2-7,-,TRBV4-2,ASSLTGVGNYEQY
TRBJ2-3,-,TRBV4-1,ASSQKGTGGTDTQY
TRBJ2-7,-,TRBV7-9,ASSIAPYEQY
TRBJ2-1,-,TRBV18,ASSPTESSYNEQF
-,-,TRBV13,ASSPGAPSYEQY
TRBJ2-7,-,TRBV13,ASSLEGTTEQY
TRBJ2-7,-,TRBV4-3,ASSQDEGTSYEQY
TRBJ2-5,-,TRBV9,ASSASGRPQETQY
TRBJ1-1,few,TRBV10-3,AISERATGGTEAF
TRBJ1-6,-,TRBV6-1,ASSHGLNSPLH
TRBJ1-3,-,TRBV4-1,ASSQVYYETGGNTIY
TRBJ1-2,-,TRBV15,ATSRADRAGYGYT
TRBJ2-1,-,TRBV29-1,SVLGIAGSSYNEQF
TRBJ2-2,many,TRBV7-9,ASSLRDRTGELF
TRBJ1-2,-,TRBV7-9,ASSLALNYGYT
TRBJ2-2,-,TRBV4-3,ASSQDIPPGRLTGELF
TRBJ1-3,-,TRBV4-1,ASSQVDRASGNTIY
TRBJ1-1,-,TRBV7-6,ASSFPTDRAEAF
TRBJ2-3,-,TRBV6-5,ASSYFGTMATDTQY
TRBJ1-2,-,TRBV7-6,ASSLGRTYGYT
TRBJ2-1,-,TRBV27,ASSPPGHSNEQF
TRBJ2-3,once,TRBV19,ASSRPDPTDTQY
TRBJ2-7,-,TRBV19,ARRLDSNSDEQY
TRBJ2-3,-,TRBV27,ASSLAGRSTDTQY
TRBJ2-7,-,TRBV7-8,ASSLLASGGASYEQY
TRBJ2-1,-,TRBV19,ASSIAPNLGLAGGGYNEQF
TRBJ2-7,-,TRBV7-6,ASSPAIGESYEQY
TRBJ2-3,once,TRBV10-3,AIRRTGGHADTQY
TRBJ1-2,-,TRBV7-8,ASSGGGVNYGYT
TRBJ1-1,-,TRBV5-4,AGKGSGLNTEAF
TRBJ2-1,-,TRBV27,ASSPNRRGGSSYNEQF
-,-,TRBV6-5,ASSSPSAGGPHEQY
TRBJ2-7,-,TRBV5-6,ASSFSSLGEQY
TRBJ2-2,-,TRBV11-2,ASSLERDYPIGTGELF
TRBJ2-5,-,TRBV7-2,ASSALAGTSGSTGTQY
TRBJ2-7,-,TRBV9,ASSARQGAGASYEQY
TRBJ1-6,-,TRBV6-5,ASSYSSQYNSPLH
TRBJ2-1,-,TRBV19,ASSIEVGGNEQF
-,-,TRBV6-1,ASSLYEQY